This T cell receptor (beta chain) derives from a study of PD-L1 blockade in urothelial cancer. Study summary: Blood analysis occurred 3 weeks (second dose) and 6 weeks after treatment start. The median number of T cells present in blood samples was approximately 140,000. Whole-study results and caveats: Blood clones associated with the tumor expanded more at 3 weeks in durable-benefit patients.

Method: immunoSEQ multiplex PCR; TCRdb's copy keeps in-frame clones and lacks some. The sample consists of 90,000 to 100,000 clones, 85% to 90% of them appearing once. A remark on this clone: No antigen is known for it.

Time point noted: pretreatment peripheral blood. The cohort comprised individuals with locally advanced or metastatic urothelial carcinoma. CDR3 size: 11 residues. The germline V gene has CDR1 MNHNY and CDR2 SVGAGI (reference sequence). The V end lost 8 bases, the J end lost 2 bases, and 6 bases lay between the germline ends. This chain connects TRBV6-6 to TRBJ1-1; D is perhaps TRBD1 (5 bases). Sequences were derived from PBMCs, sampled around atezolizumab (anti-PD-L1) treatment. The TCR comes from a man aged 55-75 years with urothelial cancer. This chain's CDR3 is CASQGNTEAFF. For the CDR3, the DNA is TGTGCCAGCCAGGGTAACACTGAAGCTTTCTTT.